This TCR beta chain was documented in a study of shared clonotypes between healthy human individuals (dated by TCRdb to about 2020). About the study as a whole: Two women and a few men aged 18 to 49 years were included in the cohort. Per donor, three plates each were used for CD4 naive and CD4 memory, two for CD8 naive, and one for CD8 memory. Blood TCR repertoires of 5 or 6 healthy adults were deeply sequenced to estimate repertoire size and the extent of clonotype sharing between individuals. Different laboratories and diverse techniques were used to prepare libraries and sequence TCR repertoires, to increase sequencing depth and limit assay-specific biases. Between about 0.85 and 8.9 billion PBMCs per donor were obtained by leukapheresis.

Points the paper makes about the study in general: Because the study included only a small number of donors, the genetic and exposure-history diversity represented was limited. Clonotypes shared by all four sorted-subset donors showed higher generation probabilities than non-shared clonotypes. Naive subsets generally had larger estimated clonotype richness than memory subsets. Sampling was restricted to blood, and TCR repertoires in tissues likely differ from the TCR repertoires found in blood. Based on pairwise subsampling, the degree of clonotype sharing among donors was expected to be affected by sequencing depth. Even with the large sequencing depth, rarefaction of the sorted-subset datasets indicated that sequencing was incomplete. When a handful of donors were compared, the shared fraction of clonotypes was about 5% for naive CD4, over 3% for naive CD8, more than 2% for memory CD4, and approximately 0.4% for memory CD8.

V lost 0 bases and J lost 2 bases; the stretch between them is 9 bases long. The CDR3 runs 15 amino acids, cysteine and phenylalanine included. Only the CDR3 DNA stays, 45 bases, in frame from base 1. CDR1 and CDR2 (WNHNN, SYGVQD) derive from the germline V gene (reference sequence). In regard to this clone: Its antigen remains undetermined. The sample holds no much larger clone one base away, and base qualities are not on file.

Using the deep immunoSEQ assay, TCR CDR3 regions were amplified from genomic DNA by multiplex PCR. For each cell subset, the extracted genomic DNA was distributed evenly across all wells of several immunoSEQ 96-well plates, and each plate served as one replicate. For sorted subsets, around 200 ng genomic DNA, equal to about 30,000 T cell genomes, was loaded into each replicate PCR. Purified libraries were quantified with a Qubit 3.0 fluorometer, sized on a Bioanalyzer 2100, and re-quantified with the KAPA Library Quantification kit. Every immunoSEQ 96-well plate was sequenced on a dedicated single-read 150-cycle Illumina NextSeq 550 flow cell. The original pipeline was this. Because the immunoSEQ output included only junctional sequences and no quality scores, the filtering could not be the same as the filtering used for full-length reads. To assign V/J genes and CDR3, sequences were annotated against IMGT germline references using PyIR, a Python wrapper for IgBLAST v1.9. Reads with weak V/J assignments (E-value above 1e-6), missing CDR3, stop codons, out-of-frame junctions, or ambiguous translated residues were removed. V3J clonotypes were defined as sequences sharing an identical inferred V gene, J gene, and CDR3 amino acid sequence. To compute the percentage overlap between repertoires, the number of shared unique clonotypes was divided by the size of the smaller repertoire. Three approaches were used to assess repertoire richness: RTK rarefaction, the Chao1 estimator, and Recon v2.1 estimates of unobserved clonotypes. Generation probabilities for all TCRbeta clonotypes obtained by the gDNA method from a handful of donors were computed using OLGA. Here the immuneACCESS table is served through TCRdb, limited to in-frame sequences with V and J called. Missing clones are a known gap in these copies; in checked studies unresolved V genes cover under half, and the rest lacks a known reason. From that table come the V and J calls and clone size; the DNA was used to work out D and trimming. Present in this sample are roughly 810,000 clones, about 97% of which were seen just once. The ten largest clones capture about 0.25% of the sample.

CD8 naive samples were obtained by positive selection for CCR7 among CD45RO-negative cells, yielding a CD45RA+CCR7+ population from which TemRA cells were excluded. Donors were healthy HIV-negative adults with no recently reported acute infections or vaccinations. Every donor was a Caucasian adult residing in Nashville, Tennessee, USA. Blood was obtained by leukapheresis, after which PBMCs were separated by Ficoll-Histopaque density gradient centrifugation and cryopreserved in liquid nitrogen vapor phase. Analytical flow cytometry was used to check the purity and quantity of every magnetically sorted T cell population. From each sorted fraction, genomic DNA was isolated and quantified by UV absorbance on a Nanodrop 2000c.

Sequencing was done on a sample of naive CD8+ T cells sorted from blood. The cell subset or site tag for this specimen amounts to: CD45RA+CCR7+. The sequence came from a man aged 25 to 40 in good health. The chain joins TRBV10-1 to TRBJ2-3; tentative D gene TRBD1, with 6 bases matching. The CDR3 has the sequence CASSESQGTTDTQYF. The DNA is TGCGCCAGCAGTGAGTCCCAGGGGACCACAGATACGCAGTATTTT.